This TCR beta chain emerged from a study of T cells in Graves' hyperthyroidism and ophthalmopathy. Study information: Peripheral blood was taken when the disease was first diagnosed, before any treatment began. The study's findings and limits: Most expanded thyroid clonotypes above 0.001 also appeared in blood. The model anticipated ophthalmopathy a median about 6.5 months pre-onset.

RNA transcripts gave rise to amplified TCR beta CDR3 regions. The TCR CDR3 was amplified in a first-round RT-PCR using the HTBI primer set. TCRdb re-called the multiplex PCR reads with MiXCR, one entry per CDR3 protein. The repertoire holds around 400,000 distinct CDR3 sequences, with around 15% as singletons. This clonotype was detected many times. The antigen remains undetermined. The source of the PBMCs was 9.5 to 10 ml of fresh peripheral blood. This TCR derives from a woman aged 55-70 years with Graves' ophthalmopathy. The sequenced material came from blood.

CDR3 nucleotides: TGTGCCAGCAGCTTAGAGGGGGAGGCCTACAATGAGCAGTTCTTC. Its translation is CASSLEGEAYNEQFF. The chain joins TRBV11-2 to TRBJ2-1, with a weak D call TRBD2 (6 bases). Germline V gene lookup returns CDR1 SGHAT and CDR2 FQNNGV. V was cut by 0 bases and J by 2 bases, with 8 bases left in between. This CDR3 spans 15 amino acids.